The 7 T cell receptor beta chains below all came from one sample that was sequenced in a study of CD8 T cells in ankylosing spondylitis (dated by TCRdb to the late 2010s). For these TCRs, the target antigens are not known. Receptor libraries were prepared by 5' RACE. This sample was sequenced with an Illumina HiSeq 2500. TCRdb handled the public reads itself, with Q25 trimming in fastp and clone calling in MiXCR, and kept productive beta chains. Rows matching on CDR3 protein sequence are summarized as one entry with the most common DNA and genes. The sample includes a few hundred thousand distinct CDR3 sequences, with about 20% observed a single time. Roughly a sixth of the sample goes to the ten largest clones. What the study reported, not specific to this receptor: Blood from ankylosing spondylitis patients appeared to be characterized by a TCR beta motif made up of about 8 highly homologous amino acid variants.

Sample: blood, either unsorted or a sorted T cell fraction (not recorded which). Every receptor here comes from a male donor with ankylosing spondylitis.

This clonotype was picked up a small number of times. The genes are TRBV4-1 and TRBJ2-1; TRBD2 might be the D (5 bases). Trimming shortened V by 0 bases and J by 6 bases, and 9 bases separated the two germline ends. The CDR3 is 14 amino acids. CDR1 and CDR2 from the germline V gene are MGHRA and YSYEKL. The CDR3 loop is CASSQDRRSNEQFF. The CDR3 nucleotides read TGCGCCAGCAGCCAAGATAGGAGGTCCAATGAGCAGTTCTTC.

This clonotype was counted between two and nine times. This rearrangement joins TRBV7-6 to TRBJ1-1; 7 bases match TRBD1. The CDR3 has 14 amino acids. Germline CDR1 is SGHVS and CDR2 is FNYEAQ. V was pared by 5 bases and J by 4 bases, with 7 bases of the junction left unmatched. The CDR3 coding sequence is TGTGCCAGCAGCCCCGACAGGGCTATCACTGAAGCTTTCTTT. Amino acids: CASSPDRAITEAFF.

This clonotype was seen only a few times. This chain links TRBV11-1 with TRBJ2-6, with 7 bases identical to TRBD1. Trimming cost V 5 bases and J 1 base; bases outside gene matches: 8. The CDR3 sequence is 17 residues long. Germline lookup yields CDR1 SGHAT and CDR2 FQDESV (reference sequence). DNA for the CDR3: TGTGCCAGCAGCCGACAGGGTTTACGGTCTGGGGCCAACGTCCTGACTTTC. It specifies CASSRQGLRSGANVLTF.

Many counts were recorded for this clonotype. This sequence joins TRBV6-1 and TRBJ2-3; 7 bases are shared with TRBD1. Germline CDR1 MNHNS, CDR2 SASEGT. The length of the CDR3 is 15 residues. J was trimmed by 4 bases and V by 6 bases; bases with no gene match: 10. The chain's CDR3 is CASRPTGTDPDTQYF. The CDR3 coding sequence is TGTGCCAGCAGACCTACCGGGACAGACCCAGATACGCAGTATTTT.

In this sample, this clonotype turned up a few times. The chain links TRBV12-3 or TRBV12-4 to TRBJ2-5, with a tentative D call TRBD2 (6 bases). V dropped 7 bases and J dropped 0 bases, with 9 bases sitting between them. This CDR3 is built from 13 residues. CDR3 amino acids: CASTGTHQETQYF. CDR3 in DNA: TGTGCCAGCACCGGGACTCACCAAGAGACCCAGTACTTC.

In its sample, this clonotype was seen a few times. The rearrangement links TRBV7-9 to TRBJ2-7, with D perhaps matching TRBD1 (6 bases). The germline CDR1 and CDR2 sequences are SEHNR and FQNEAQ (reference sequence). The V end was cut by 4 bases, the J end by 3 bases, with 13 bases between. There are 14 residues in the CDR3. CDR3 residues: CASSSLGGNYEQYF. The CDR3 DNA sequence: TGTGCCAGCAGCTCCCTTGGGGGCAACTACGAGCAGTACTTC.

The chain uses TRBV28 and TRBJ2-7; D call uncertain. There are 15 residues in the CDR3. Trimming removed 5 bases at V and 0 bases at J, with 14 bases between. Germline V lookup: CDR1 MDHEN, CDR2 SYDVKM. The CDR3 loop reads CASSDRASHSYEQYF. In nucleotides, the CDR3 is TGTGCCAGCAGTGATCGGGCCTCCCACTCCTACGAGCAGTACTTC.